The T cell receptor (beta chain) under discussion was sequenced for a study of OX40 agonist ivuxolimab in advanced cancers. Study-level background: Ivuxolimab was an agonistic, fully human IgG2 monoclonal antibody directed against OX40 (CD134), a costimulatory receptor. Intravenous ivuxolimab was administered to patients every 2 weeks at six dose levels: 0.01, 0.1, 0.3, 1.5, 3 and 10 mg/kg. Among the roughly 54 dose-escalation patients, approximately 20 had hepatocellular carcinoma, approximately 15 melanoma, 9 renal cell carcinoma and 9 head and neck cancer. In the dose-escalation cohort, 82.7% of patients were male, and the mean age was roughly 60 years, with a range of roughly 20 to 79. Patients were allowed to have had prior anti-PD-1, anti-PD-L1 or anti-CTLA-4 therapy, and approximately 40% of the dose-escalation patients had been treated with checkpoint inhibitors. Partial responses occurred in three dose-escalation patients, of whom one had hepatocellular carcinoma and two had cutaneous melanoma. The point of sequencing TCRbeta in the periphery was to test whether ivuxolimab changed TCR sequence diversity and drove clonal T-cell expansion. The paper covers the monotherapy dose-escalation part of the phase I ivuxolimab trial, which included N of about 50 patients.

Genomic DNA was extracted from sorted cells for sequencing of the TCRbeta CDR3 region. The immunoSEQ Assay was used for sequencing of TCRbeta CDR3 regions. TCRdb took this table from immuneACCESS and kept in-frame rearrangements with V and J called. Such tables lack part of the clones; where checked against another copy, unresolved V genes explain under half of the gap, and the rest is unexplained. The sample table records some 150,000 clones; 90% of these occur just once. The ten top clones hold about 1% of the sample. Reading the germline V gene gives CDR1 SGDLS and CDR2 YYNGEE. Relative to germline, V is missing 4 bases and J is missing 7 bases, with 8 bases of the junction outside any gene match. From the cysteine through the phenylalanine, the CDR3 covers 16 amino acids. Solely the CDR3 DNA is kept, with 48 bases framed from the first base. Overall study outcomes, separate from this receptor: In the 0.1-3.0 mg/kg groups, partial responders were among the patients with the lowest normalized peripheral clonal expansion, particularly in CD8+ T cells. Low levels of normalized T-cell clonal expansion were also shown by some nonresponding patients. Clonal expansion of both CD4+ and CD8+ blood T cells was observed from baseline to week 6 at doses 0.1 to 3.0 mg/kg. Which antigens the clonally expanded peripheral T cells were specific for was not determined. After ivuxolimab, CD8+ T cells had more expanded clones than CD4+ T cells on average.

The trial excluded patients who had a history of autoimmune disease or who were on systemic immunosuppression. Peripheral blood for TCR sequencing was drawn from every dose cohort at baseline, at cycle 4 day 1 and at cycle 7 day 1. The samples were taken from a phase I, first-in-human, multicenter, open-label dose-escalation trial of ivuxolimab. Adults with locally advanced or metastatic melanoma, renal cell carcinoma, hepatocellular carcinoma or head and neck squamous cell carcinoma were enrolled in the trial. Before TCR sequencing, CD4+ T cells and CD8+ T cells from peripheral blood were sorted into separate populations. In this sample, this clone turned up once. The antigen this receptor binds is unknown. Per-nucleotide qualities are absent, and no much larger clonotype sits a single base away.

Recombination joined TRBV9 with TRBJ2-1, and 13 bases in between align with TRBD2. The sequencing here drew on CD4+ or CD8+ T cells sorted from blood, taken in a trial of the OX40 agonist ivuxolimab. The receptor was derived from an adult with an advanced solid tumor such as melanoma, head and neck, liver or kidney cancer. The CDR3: CASSLRTSGSANEQFF. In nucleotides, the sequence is TGTGCCAGCAGCCTCCGGACTAGCGGGAGTGCTAATGAGCAGTTCTTC.